Each of the 17 T cell receptor beta chains below was sequenced from the same sample in a study of blood T cell repertoires in COVID-19. The assay was immunoSEQ multiplex PCR, and TCRdb's table has in-frame clones only and misses some. Among 200,000 or so clones listed, about nine tenths were seen once. Material for sequencing was peripheral blood. The receptors were gathered from a man aged 65 to 79 with active or convalescent COVID-19.

This clone has just a few counts. CDR3 protein: CASSLKPHSLSGNTIYF. In DNA, the CDR3 is TGTGCCAGCAGCCTCAAACCTCACAGCCTCTCTGGAAACACCATATATTTT. The chain carries TRBV3-1 (or the pseudogene TRBV3-2) and TRBJ1-3, with D unclear. V was trimmed by 4 bases and J by 0 bases, leaving 16 bases between them. CDR1 is LGHDT and CDR2 is YNNKEL in the germline V gene (reference sequence). The CDR3 contains 17 residues.

The chain employs TRBV19 and TRBJ2-3; 10 positions agree with TRBD2. This CDR3 spans 15 amino acids. The V gene end was trimmed by 6 bases and the J gene end by 4 bases; junction bases not matched to a gene: 7. Germline values: CDR1 LNHDA, CDR2 SQIVND (reference sequence). The CDR3 region has the DNA TGTGCCAGTAGCGTAACTAGCGGGAACGCAGATACGCAGTATTTT. Encoded protein: CASSVTSGNADTQYF.

The chain couples TRBV7-2 to TRBJ2-1; 7 bases fit TRBD2. This CDR3 contains 15 residues. Germline CDR1 reads SGHTA; CDR2 reads FQGNSA. V lost 7 bases to trimming and J lost 5 bases; unmatched junction nucleotides: 11. The CDR3 sequence is CASILTGGRDNEQFF. The CDR3 region has the DNA TGTGCCAGCATCCTAACGGGAGGCAGGGACAATGAGCAGTTCTTC.

This clone was counted once. CDR3 sequence reads: CASSQDCRAPTGGSVQPQHF. DNA for the CDR3: TGTGCCAGCAGCCAAGATTGCAGGGCCCCGACGGGGGGTTCGGTTCAGCCCCAGCATTTT. The genes are TRBV3-1 (or the pseudogene TRBV3-2) and TRBJ1-5, with D maybe TRBD1 (5 bases). Trimming removed 0 bases at V and 6 bases at J, with 27 bases between. The CDR3 runs 20 residues. Germline CDR1 reads LGHDT; CDR2 reads YNNKEL (reference sequence).

This CDR3 is CASTTRTSGRANDTQYF. The CDR3 nucleotides are TGTGCCAGCACCACCCGAACGAGCGGGAGGGCCAATGATACGCAGTATTTT. This rearrangement joins TRBV11-3 to TRBJ2-3, with 10 bases fitting TRBD2. CDR1 and CDR2 (germline): SGHNT, YENEEA. Losses at the gene ends were 7 bases for V and 6 bases for J; bases not matched to a gene: 16. The CDR3 has 17 amino acids.

V gene TRBV6-5 combines with J gene TRBJ2-5; weak D call: TRBD1 (6 bases). The CDR3 has 13 amino acids. V dropped 8 bases and J dropped 5 bases, with 15 bases sitting between them. Germline values: CDR1 MNHEY, CDR2 SVGAGI. In DNA form, the CDR3 reads TGTGCCAGCGGCCGTGGGGGCCAGGAGACCCAGTACTTC. Amino acids: CASGRGGQETQYF.

The chain joins TRBV7-2 to TRBJ2-1, with D possibly being TRBD1 (6 bases). The CDR3 loop spans 16 amino acids. Trimming stripped 5 bases from V and 5 bases from J, with 19 bases between. Germline V lookup: CDR1 SGHTA, CDR2 FQGNSA. The CDR3 region has the DNA TGTGCCAGCAGCCCGAGGGGAACCAGACAGGACAATGAGCAGTTCTTC. It is translated as CASSPRGTRQDNEQFF.

To note about this clone: This CDR3 is also generated by other DNA sequences in the sample. V usage is TRBV28 and J usage is TRBJ1-5; D possibly corresponds to TRBD1 (5 bases). CDR3 length: 13 residues. Germline values: CDR1 MDHEN, CDR2 SYDVKM. Deletions cut 2 bases from V and 6 bases from J, with 8 bases between. Written as DNA, the CDR3 is TGTGCCAGCAGTTTAAATAGGGGTCAGCCCCAGCATTTT. Its protein product is CASSLNRGQPQHF.

This chain connects TRBV27 to TRBJ2-2; the match to TRBD2 covers 8 bases. After removal of 6 bases from V and 0 bases from J, the junction contained 3 bases not matched to a gene. Germline V gene lookup returns CDR1 MNHEY and CDR2 SMNVEV (reference sequence). This CDR3 is built from 15 residues. The CDR3 coding sequence is TGTGCCAGCAGGATAGCGGGGACGAACACCGGGGAGCTGTTTTTT. Its protein is CASRIAGTNTGELFF.

CDR3 residues: CASRRGGVVRETQYF. The DNA for the CDR3 is TGCGCCAGCAGAAGAGGGGGAGTAGTCCGAGAGACCCAGTACTTC. V gene TRBV5-1 combines with J gene TRBJ2-5; perhaps TRBD1 as D (6 bases). V was shortened by 5 bases and J by 4 bases, with 18 bases between the two germline ends. The CDR3 totals 15 residues. CDR1 is SGHRS and CDR2 is YFSETQ in the germline V gene.

The chain is built from TRBV5-1 and TRBJ2-3, with 10 bases identical to TRBD2. The CDR3 covers 14 residues. The junction had 4 bases not matched to a gene; V was cut back by 4 bases and J by 5 bases. Germline CDR1 reads SGHRS; CDR2 reads YFSETQ. CDR3 loop: CASSGSGRGDTQYF. In nucleotides, the CDR3 is TGCGCCAGCAGCGGAAGCGGGAGGGGAGATACGCAGTATTTT.

The chain combines TRBV15 with TRBJ1-5; no firm D call. CDR1 and CDR2 (germline): LNHNV, YYDKDF (reference sequence). Trimming pared 0 bases from V and 5 bases from J, leaving 11 bases between. The CDR3 runs 15 residues. The DNA of the CDR3 is TGTGCCACCAGCAGAGAGGGAGAACTCTATCAGCCCCAGCATTTT. It translates to CATSREGELYQPQHF.

The rearrangement uses TRBV28 and TRBJ2-5; D is ambiguous. V was trimmed by 6 bases and J by 5 bases, leaving 10 bases between them. CDR1 is MDHEN and CDR2 is SYDVKM in the germline V gene. The CDR3 is 12 amino acids. The CDR3 DNA reads TGTGCCAGCAGCCGAGGCGCGGAGACCCAGTACTTC. It translates to CASSRGAETQYF.

This clone occurred once. The rearrangement joins TRBV28 to TRBJ1-2; 7 bases align to TRBD1. V was pared by 1 base and J by 6 bases, with 2 bases of the junction left unmatched. The CDR3 loop spans 13 amino acids. Per germline, CDR1 MDHEN and CDR2 SYDVKM. The CDR3 DNA sequence: TGTGCCAGCAGTTTATCTGGGACAGATGGCTACACCTTC. This sequence encodes CASSLSGTDGYTF.

This clone has just one count. This chain uses TRBV3-1 (or the pseudogene TRBV3-2) with TRBJ2-3; 7 positions agree with TRBD2. With V trimmed by 5 bases and J by 4 bases, 12 bases remained unmatched. Germline CDR1 is LGHDT and CDR2 is YNNKEL (reference sequence). The CDR3 is 16 amino acids. This chain's CDR3 is CASSKRLALSADTQYF. The CDR3 region has the DNA TGTGCCAGCAGCAAACGACTAGCCCTCAGCGCAGATACGCAGTATTTT.

The chain joins TRBV6-5 to TRBJ1-2; tentatively, D is TRBD1 (6 bases). Trimming pared 5 bases from V and 5 bases from J, leaving 12 bases between. CDR3 length: 13 amino acids. Looked up from germline, CDR1 is MNHEY and CDR2 is SVGAGI. CDR3 residues: CASSPDRNYGYTF. In DNA, the CDR3 is TGTGCCAGCAGTCCAGACAGGAATTATGGCTACACCTTC.

V usage is TRBV28 and J usage is TRBJ1-2, with a tentative D call TRBD1 (5 bases). Germline V gives CDR1 MDHEN, CDR2 SYDVKM. V was clipped by 1 base and J by 7 bases, with 10 bases between them. This CDR3 contains 13 residues. The CDR3 sequence is CASSLSDGGGYTF. The DNA for the CDR3 is TGTGCCAGCAGTTTATCGGACGGGGGTGGCTACACCTTC.